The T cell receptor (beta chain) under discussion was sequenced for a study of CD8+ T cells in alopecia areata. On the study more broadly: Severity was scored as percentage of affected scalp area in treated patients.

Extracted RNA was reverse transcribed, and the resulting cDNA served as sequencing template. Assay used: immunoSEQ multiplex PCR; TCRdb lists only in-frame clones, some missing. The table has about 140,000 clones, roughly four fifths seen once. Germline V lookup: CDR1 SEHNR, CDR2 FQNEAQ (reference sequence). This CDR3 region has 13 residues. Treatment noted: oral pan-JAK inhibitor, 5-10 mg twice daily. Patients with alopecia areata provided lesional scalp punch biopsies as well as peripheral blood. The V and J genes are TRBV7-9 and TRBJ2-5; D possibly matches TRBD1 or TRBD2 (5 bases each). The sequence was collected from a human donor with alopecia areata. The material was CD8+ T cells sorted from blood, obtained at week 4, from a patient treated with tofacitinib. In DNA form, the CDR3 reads TGTGCAGACGCCGGGGCGAATGATGGGACCCAGTACTTC. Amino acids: CADAGANDGTQYF.